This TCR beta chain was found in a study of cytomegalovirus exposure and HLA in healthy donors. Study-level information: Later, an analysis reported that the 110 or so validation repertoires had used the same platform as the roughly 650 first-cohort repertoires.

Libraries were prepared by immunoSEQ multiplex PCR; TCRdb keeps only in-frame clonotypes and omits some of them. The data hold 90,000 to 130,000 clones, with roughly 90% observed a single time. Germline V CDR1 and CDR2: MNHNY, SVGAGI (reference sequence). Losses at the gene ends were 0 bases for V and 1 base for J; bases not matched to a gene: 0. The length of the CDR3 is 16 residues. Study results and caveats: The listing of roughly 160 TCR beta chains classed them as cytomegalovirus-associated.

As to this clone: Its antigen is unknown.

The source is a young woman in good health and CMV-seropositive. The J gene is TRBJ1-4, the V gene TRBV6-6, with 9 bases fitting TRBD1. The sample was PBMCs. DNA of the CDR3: TGTGCCAGCAGTTACTCGGGACAGGGAACTAATGAAAAACTGTTTTTT. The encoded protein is CASSYSGQGTNEKLFF.